This T cell receptor (beta chain) was obtained from a study of cytomegalovirus exposure and HLA in healthy donors. J lost 0 bases, V lost 3 bases, and 8 bases had no gene match. The CDR3 totals 18 residues. The germline gives CDR1 SGHTA, CDR2 FQGTGA. Both 60 Vbeta primers and 13 Jbeta primers went into the PCR. Generated by immunoSEQ multiplex PCR, the TCRdb table keeps only in-frame clones and is missing some. The sample contains around 100,000 clones, almost 80% of which appear only once. Input material: PBMCs. The chain carries TRBV7-3 and TRBJ2-1; 10 positions match TRBD2. This TCR was sampled from a middle-aged man in good health and CMV-seropositive. CDR3 loop: CASSLRGIAGGSYNEQFF. The CDR3 bases are TGTGCCAGCAGCTTGCGAGGGATAGCGGGAGGCTCCTACAATGAGCAGTTCTTC.